This T cell receptor (beta chain) was sequenced for a study of neurological immune-mediated disorders. The V gene end was trimmed by 6 bases and the J gene end by 0 bases; junction bases not matched to a gene: 10. The CDR3 spans 15 residues. The V gene's germline CDR1 is DFQATT and CDR2 SNEGSKA (reference sequence). 5'RACE employing 10-nucleotide random UMIs yielded the cDNA. One entry per CDR3 protein, called by TCRdb with MiXCR from the 5' RACE reads. The sample has 65,000 to 80,000 distinct CDR3 sequences; around 4.8% are singletons. Notes on the study in general: No CDR3 amino acid sequences were shared by expanded clones across subjects, suggesting private repertoires in all groups.

This clonotype was counted a few times. What it recognizes is unknown. Sequencing was done on a sample of PBMCs. The chain combines TRBV20-1 with TRBJ1-2, with TRBD1 matching over 7 bases. The receptor comes from a woman aged 70-85 years with multiple sclerosis. The CDR3 coding sequence is TGCAGTGCCAGGAGACAGGGTTTGGCTAACTATGGCTACACCTTC. This encodes CSARRQGLANYGYTF.